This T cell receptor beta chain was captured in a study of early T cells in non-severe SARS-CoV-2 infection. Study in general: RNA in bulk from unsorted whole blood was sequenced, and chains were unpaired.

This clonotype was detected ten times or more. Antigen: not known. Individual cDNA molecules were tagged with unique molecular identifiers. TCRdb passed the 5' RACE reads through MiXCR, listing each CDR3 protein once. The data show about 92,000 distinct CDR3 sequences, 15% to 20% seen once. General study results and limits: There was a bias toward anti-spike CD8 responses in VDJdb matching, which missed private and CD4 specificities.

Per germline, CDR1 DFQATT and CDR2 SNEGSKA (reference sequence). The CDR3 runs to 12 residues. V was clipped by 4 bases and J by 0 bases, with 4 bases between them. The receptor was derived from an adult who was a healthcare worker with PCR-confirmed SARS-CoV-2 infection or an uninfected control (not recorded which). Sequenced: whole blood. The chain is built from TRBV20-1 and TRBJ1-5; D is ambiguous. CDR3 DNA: TGCAGTGCTACTCATAGCAATCAGCCCCAGCATTTT. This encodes CSATHSNQPQHF.